This T cell receptor beta chain comes out of a study of cytomegalovirus exposure and HLA in healthy donors. Overall study findings and caveats: Analysis performed later found around 15,000 TCR beta sequences associated with HLA alleles at 0.05 false discovery rate. Near-uniform donor sequencing depth was presumed by presence/absence analyses.

Primers: 60 Vbeta forward and 13 Jbeta reverse. Some clones are missing from TCRdb's copy, which holds only in-frame ones; the method was immunoSEQ multiplex PCR. This sample has some 120,000 clones; 65% to 80% occur once, and the top ten carry less than 4%. Whereas donors were nominally healthy upon sampling, unrecorded immune exposures were probable. As to this clone: Its cognate antigen is unknown.

The V and J ends lost 3 bases and 8 bases respectively, with 7 bases between them. Germline V lookup: CDR1 PRHDT, CDR2 FYEKMQ (reference sequence). The CDR3 is 12 residues long. The TCR originated in a human donor in good health. The rearrangement joins TRBV13 to TRBJ1-4, with D hard to call. The sample consisted of PBMCs. The CDR3 DNA reads TGTGCCAGCAGCTTGGGCCGAGAAAAACTGTTTTTT. Residues: CASSLGREKLFF. The whole variable domain, remainder taken from reference TRBV13 and TRBJ1-4, is AAGVIQSPRHLIKEKRETATLKCYPIPRHDTVYWYQQGPGQDPQFLISFYEKMQSDKGSIPDRFSAQQFSDYHSELNMSSLELGDSALYFCASSLGREKLFFGSGTQLSVL.